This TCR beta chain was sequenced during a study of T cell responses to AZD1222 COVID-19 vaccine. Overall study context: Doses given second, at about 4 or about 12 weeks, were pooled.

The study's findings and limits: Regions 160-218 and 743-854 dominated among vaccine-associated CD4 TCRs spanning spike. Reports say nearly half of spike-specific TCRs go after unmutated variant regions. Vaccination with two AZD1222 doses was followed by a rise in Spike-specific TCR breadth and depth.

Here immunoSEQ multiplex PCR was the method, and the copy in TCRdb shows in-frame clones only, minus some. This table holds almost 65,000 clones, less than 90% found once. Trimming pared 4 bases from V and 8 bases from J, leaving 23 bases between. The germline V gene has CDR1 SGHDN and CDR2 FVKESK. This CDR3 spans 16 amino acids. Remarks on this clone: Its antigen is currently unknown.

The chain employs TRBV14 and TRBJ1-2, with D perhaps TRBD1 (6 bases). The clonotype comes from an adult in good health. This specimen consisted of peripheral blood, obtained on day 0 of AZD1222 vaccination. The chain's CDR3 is CASSPRTVTVPSGYTF. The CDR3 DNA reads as TGTGCCAGCAGCCCAAGGACAGTGACCGTTCCGTCCGGCTACACCTTC.